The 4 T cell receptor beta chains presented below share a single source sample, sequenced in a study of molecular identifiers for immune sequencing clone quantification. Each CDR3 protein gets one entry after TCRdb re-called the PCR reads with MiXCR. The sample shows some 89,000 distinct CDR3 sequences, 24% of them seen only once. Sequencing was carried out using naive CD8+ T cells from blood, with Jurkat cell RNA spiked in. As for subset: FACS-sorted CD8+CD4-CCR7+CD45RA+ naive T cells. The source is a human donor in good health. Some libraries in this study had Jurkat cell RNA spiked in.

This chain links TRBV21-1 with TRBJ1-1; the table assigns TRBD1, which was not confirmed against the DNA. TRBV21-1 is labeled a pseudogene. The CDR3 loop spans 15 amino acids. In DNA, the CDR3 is TGTGCCAGCAGCAAAGGATTCTGGGCGGAAATTAGGGCTTTCTTT. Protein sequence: CASSKGFWAEIRAFF.

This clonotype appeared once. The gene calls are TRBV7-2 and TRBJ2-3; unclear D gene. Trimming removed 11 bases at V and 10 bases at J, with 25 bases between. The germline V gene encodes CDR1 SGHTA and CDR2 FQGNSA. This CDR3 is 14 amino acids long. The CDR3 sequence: CARRLFVAPAPQYF. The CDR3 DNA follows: TGTGCCCGCCGCTTATTTGTGGCCCCAGCTCCGCAGTATTTT.

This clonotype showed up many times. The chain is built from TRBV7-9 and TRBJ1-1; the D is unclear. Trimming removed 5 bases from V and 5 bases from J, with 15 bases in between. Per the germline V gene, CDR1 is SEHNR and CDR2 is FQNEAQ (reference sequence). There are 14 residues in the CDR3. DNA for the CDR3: TGTGCCAGCAGCCCGACTCTTCTGGATACTGAAGCTTTCTTT. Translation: CASSPTLLDTEAFF.

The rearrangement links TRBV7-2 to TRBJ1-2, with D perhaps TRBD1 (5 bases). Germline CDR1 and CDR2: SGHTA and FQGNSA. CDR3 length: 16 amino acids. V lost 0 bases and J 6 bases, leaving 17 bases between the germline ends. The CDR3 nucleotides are TGTGCCAGCAGCTTAGCAGAGGGGCCCCCCGACAATGGCTACACCTTC. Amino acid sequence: CASSLAEGPPDNGYTF. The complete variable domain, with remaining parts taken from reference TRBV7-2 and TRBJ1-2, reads GAGVSQSPSNKVTEKGKDVELRCDPISGHTALYWYRQSLGQGLEFLIYFQGNSAPDKSGLPSDRFSAERTGGSVSTLTIQRTQQEDSAVYLCASSLAEGPPDNGYTFGSGTRLTVV.